Included here is one TCR beta chain sequence, with context. No antigen is known for it. Clones were read by immunoSEQ multiplex PCR, and TCRdb kept only the in-frame ones, dropping some. Of tens of thousands of clones detected, roughly 93% appear once; the ten largest clones hold 0.46%. The sample belongs to a study of Tregs in tolerant kidney transplant recipients. Across the whole study: The nonmyeloablative bone marrow transplants came from related graft donors, with transient mixed chimerism.

Thawed PBMCs were FACS-sorted into unstimulated CD4+CD25+CD127- regulatory T cells, CD4+CD25- non-regulatory cells, CD4 and CD8 cells. Study-wide points: Nucleotide sequences could not be compared across some patients' samples due to primer changes.

The clonotype originates from a human donor who received a combined kidney and bone marrow transplant. This specimen consisted of CD4+ T cells from blood, obtained before the transplant.

CDR3 in amino acids: CAWSSSGGYGYTF. CDR3 nucleotides: TGTGCCTGGAGTTCTTCGGGAGGCTATGGCTACACCTTC. The chain carries TRBV30 and TRBJ1-2; the D is unclear. This CDR3 has 13 residues. Germline CDR1 and CDR2: GTSNPN and SVGIG (reference sequence). V lost 2 bases and J lost 4, with 11 bases in between. Using reference TRBV30 and TRBJ1-2 for the parts outside the CDR3, the full variable domain is SQTIHQWPATLVQPVGSPLSLECTVEGTSNPNLYWYRQAAGRGLQLLFYSVGIGQISSEVPQNLSASRPQDRQFILSSKKLLLSDSGFYLCAWSSSGGYGYTFGSGTRLTVV.